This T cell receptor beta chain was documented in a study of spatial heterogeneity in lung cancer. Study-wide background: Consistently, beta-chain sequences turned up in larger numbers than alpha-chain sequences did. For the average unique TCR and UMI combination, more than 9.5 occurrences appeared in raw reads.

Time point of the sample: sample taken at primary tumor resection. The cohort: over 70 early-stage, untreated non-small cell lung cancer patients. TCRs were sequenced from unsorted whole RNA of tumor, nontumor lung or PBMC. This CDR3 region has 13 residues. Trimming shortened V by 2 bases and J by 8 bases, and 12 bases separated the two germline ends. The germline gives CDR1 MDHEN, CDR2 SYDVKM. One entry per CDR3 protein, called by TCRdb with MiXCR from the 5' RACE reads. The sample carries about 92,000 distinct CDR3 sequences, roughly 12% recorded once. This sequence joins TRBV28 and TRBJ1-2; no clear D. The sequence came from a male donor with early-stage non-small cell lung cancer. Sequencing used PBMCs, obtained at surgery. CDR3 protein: CASSLPVASGYTF. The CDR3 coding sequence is TGTGCCAGCAGTTTACCAGTCGCTTCGGGCTACACCTTC.